This entry features one T cell receptor beta chain sequence. Antigen: not known. The data originate from a study of cytomegalovirus exposure and HLA in healthy donors. The CDR3 has 13 amino acids. V trimming: 4 bases; J trimming: 7 bases; junction bases outside the gene matches: 6. Germline CDR1 GTSNPN, CDR2 SVGIG (reference sequence). PCR used 60 Vbeta primers and 13 Jbeta primers. Profiling relied on immunoSEQ multiplex PCR, and the TCRdb table lists in-frame clones only, not all of them. The sample yields 90,000 to 150,000 clones, roughly four fifths seen once. Overall study results and limits: Within an earlier analysis, most TCR beta V segments proved productive either about 87% or about 30% of the time. Sequences of the TCR beta chain were said to predict the HLA-A and HLA-B alleles of most subjects accurately.

Input material: PBMCs. The chain couples TRBV30 to TRBJ2-7; the match to TRBD1 covers 11 bases. The receptor was derived from a woman younger than 45 in good health and CMV-seropositive. Here the CDR3 DNA reads TGTGCCTGGACTGGGGACAGGGGGTGGGAGCAGTACTTC. Translating it yields CAWTGDRGWEQYF.